This T cell receptor (beta chain) was sequenced during a study of beta chain features in type 1 diabetes. TCRB transcripts that were expressed got sequenced, as all of the isolated RNA had been reverse transcribed. Clones were read by immunoSEQ multiplex PCR, and TCRdb kept only the in-frame ones, dropping some. Of approximately 250,000 clones in the sample, about a tenth were seen once. Note on this clone: Its antigen is undetermined.

By way of CD45RO/CCR7/CD25/CD127/CD95/CD27, the CD4+ regulatory, stem cell-like memory, central memory and naive cells were sorted. Whole-study results and caveats: In every one of the four CD4+ subsets, TCRB CDR3s were moderately but significantly shorter in Type 1 diabetes patients.

The origin of this receptor is a man younger than 40 with type 1 diabetes. Sample: naive CD4+ T cells from blood.

CDR3 region: CASSLAVGGGAPLHF. CDR3 DNA sequence: TGTGCCAGCAGCTTGGCGGTCGGAGGAGGGGCACCCCTCCACTTT. The chain couples TRBV5-4 to TRBJ1-6; D possibly corresponds to TRBD1 (5 bases). The V end was cut by 0 bases, the J end by 11 bases, with 15 bases between. Germline V lookup: CDR1 SGHNT, CDR2 YYREEE (reference sequence). The CDR3 sequence is 15 residues long.